These 17 T cell receptor beta chains were sequenced from one sample in a study of T cells in localized non-small cell lung cancer. The protocol was immunoSEQ multiplex PCR, while the TCRdb copy is restricted to in-frame clones and leaves out a portion. Among over 65,000 clones, around 85% were seen once, and the ten largest hold approximately 1.2%. This specimen consisted of peripheral blood, obtained before any cancer treatment. These receptors all come from a female donor aged 60 or older with stage I lung adenocarcinoma.

The chain links TRBV18 to TRBJ2-1; D is possibly TRBD2 (6 bases). Germline V gene data show CDR1 as KGHSH and CDR2 as LQKENI. This CDR3 spans 12 amino acids. Trimming left V 5 bases short and J 6 bases short, with 8 bases between. The CDR3, as DNA: TGTGCCAGCTCATCGACTAGCAATGAGCAGTTCTTC. This gives the protein CASSSTSNEQFF.

The chain couples TRBV6-5 to TRBJ2-7, with 11 bases identical to TRBD1. The trim removed 2 bases at V and 3 bases at J, leaving 3 bases unmatched. Germline CDR1 MNHEY, CDR2 SVGAGI. The CDR3 runs to 15 residues. CDR3: CASSYQGQGVYEQYF. CDR3 sequence (DNA): TGTGCCAGCAGTTACCAGGGACAGGGGGTCTACGAGCAGTACTTC.

The chain employs TRBV28 and TRBJ2-7; 12 bases are shared with TRBD1. V gave up 6 bases and J gave up 6 bases; unmatched junction bases: 6. CDR1 is MDHEN, CDR2 SYDVKM, per germline. This CDR3 contains 14 residues. The CDR3 protein is CASRTGTGGVEQYF. In DNA form, the CDR3 reads TGTGCCAGCAGGACCGGGACAGGGGGCGTCGAGCAGTACTTC. The variable domain in full, with the rest retrieved from reference TRBV28 and TRBJ2-7, is DVKVTQSSRYLVKRTGEKVFLECVQDMDHENMFWYRQDPGLGLRLIYFSYDVKMKEKGDIPEGYSVSREKKERFSLILESASTNQTSMYLCASRTGTGGVEQYFGPGTRLTVT.

The CDR3 loop is CASSKTETGELFF. The CDR3, as DNA: TGTGCCAGCAGCAAGACAGAGACCGGGGAGCTGTTTTTT. The chain recombines TRBV6-4 with TRBJ2-2; TRBD1 might be the D (5 bases). Trimming pared 6 bases from V and 5 bases from J, leaving 10 bases between. From germline, CDR1 is MRHNA and CDR2 SNTAGT. The CDR3 has 13 amino acids.

This clone was counted between two and nine times. V usage is TRBV7-9 and J usage is TRBJ2-7; the match to TRBD2 covers 8 bases. J gave up 9 bases and V 5 bases, and 6 bases lay outside the gene matches. There are 12 residues in the CDR3. CDR1 and CDR2 (germline): SEHNR, FQNEAQ (reference sequence). This CDR3 is CASSPGGARQYF. In DNA, the CDR3 is TGTGCCAGCAGCCCGGGGGGGGCGAGGCAGTACTTC. Full variable domain (rest looked up from reference TRBV7-9 and TRBJ2-7): DTGVSQNPRHKITKRGQNVTFRCDPISEHNRLYWYRQTLGQGPEFLTYFQNEAQLEKSRLLSDRFSAERPKGSFSTLEIQRTEQGDSAMYLCASSPGGARQYFGPGTRLTVT.

This chain joins TRBV2 and TRBJ2-7, with D maybe TRBD1 (7 bases). Germline CDR1 is SNHLY and CDR2 is FYNNEI. CDR3 length: 13 residues. Trimming took off 7 bases at V and 6 bases at J, with 16 bases between the two ends. CDR3 nucleotides: TGTGCCAGCACCCTCCAGGGGGGAAGCGAGCAGTACTTC. It is translated as CASTLQGGSEQYF.

The rearrangement joins TRBV27 to TRBJ2-7; 9 bases line up with TRBD1. Germline CDR1 MNHEY, CDR2 SMNVEV (reference sequence). The CDR3 sequence is 13 residues long. J was trimmed by 3 bases and V by 5 bases; bases with no gene match: 2. CDR3 DNA sequence: TGTGCCAGCAGTACGACAGGGGGCTACGAGCAGTACTTC. Amino acids: CASSTTGGYEQYF.

The chain combines TRBV11-3 with TRBJ2-1, with TRBD2 identical over 8 bases. The V gene's germline CDR1 is SGHNT and CDR2 YENEEA. The CDR3 is 19 residues long. Trimming took 2 bases from V and 6 from J; bases not matched to a gene: 18. The CDR3 DNA reads TGTGCCAGCAGCTTATACGGGAGAATTGGTCGGGGGGGCCCCAATGAGCAGTTCTTC. Amino acids: CASSLYGRIGRGGPNEQFF.

This clone was detected once. The chain joins TRBV7-9 to TRBJ1-5; 8 bases fit TRBD1. The CDR3 runs to 18 residues. V shed 0 bases, J shed 6 bases, and the junction held 13 bases outside the gene matches. Germline V gene sequence: CDR1 SEHNR, CDR2 FQNEAQ (reference sequence). The CDR3 DNA reads as TGTGCCAGCAGCTTAGCAGGCGGTGACAGGGGACGCCGTCAGCCCCAGCATTTT. Protein product: CASSLAGGDRGRRQPQHF.

The rearrangement links TRBV6-5 to TRBJ1-2; D is uncertain. CDR1 and CDR2 from the germline V gene are MNHEY and SVGAGI. V gave up 4 bases and J gave up 8 bases, with 17 bases separating them. CDR3 length equals 14 residues. The CDR3 reads CASSFYSGSGGYTF. The CDR3 nucleotides read TGTGCCAGCAGTTTTTACTCGGGAAGTGGAGGCTACACCTTC.

The V call is TRBV21-1, the J call TRBJ2-4; the table's D call TRBD2 went unverified against the DNA. TRBV21-1 has pseudogene status. The CDR3 is 16 residues long. CDR3 DNA: TGTGCCAGCAGCCGTCAAGGCGACAGCCGGAGGGACATTCAGTACTTC. Translating it yields CASSRQGDSRRDIQYF.

This sequence joins TRBV5-1 and TRBJ1-2; D perhaps matches TRBD1 (6 bases). V lost 4 bases, J lost 5 bases, and 12 bases lay in between. In germline, CDR1 is SGHRS, CDR2 YFSETQ. The CDR3 has 13 residues. The CDR3 bases are TGCGCCAGCAGCCAGGACAGTTCTTATGGCTACACCTTC. Its protein product is CASSQDSSYGYTF.

The rearrangement uses TRBV7-2 and TRBJ2-7, with 9 nucleotides matching TRBD1. From germline, CDR1 is SGHTA and CDR2 FQGNSA. The J segment lost 3 bases and the V segment lost 5 bases, leaving 8 bases of the junction unmatched. This CDR3 is built from 15 residues. The CDR3 sequence is CASSAQPGQGYEQYF. For the CDR3, the DNA is TGTGCCAGCAGCGCCCAACCGGGACAGGGCTACGAGCAGTACTTC. Supplemented by reference TRBV7-2 and TRBJ2-7, the full variable domain reads GAGVSQSPSNKVTEKGKDVELRCDPISGHTALYWYRQSLGQGLEFLIYFQGNSAPDKSGLPSDRFSAERTGGSVSTLTIQRTQQEDSAVYLCASSAQPGQGYEQYFGPGTRLTVT.

The chain combines TRBV19 with TRBJ1-3, with a weak D call TRBD1 (6 bases). V was clipped by 10 bases and J by 1 base, with 11 bases between them. The germline CDR1 and CDR2 sequences are LNHDA and SQIVND (reference sequence). CDR3 length: 13 amino acids. The CDR3 region is CATDTGSGNTIYF. DNA for the CDR3: TGTGCCACCGACACAGGGTCTGGAAACACCATATATTTT.

The V call is TRBV7-2, the J call TRBJ2-7; a weak D match, TRBD1 (7 bases). The V gene lost 4 bases and the J gene lost 6 bases, with 13 bases spanning the gap. The CDR3 has 13 amino acids. Germline V gene lookup returns CDR1 SGHTA and CDR2 FQGNSA. The CDR3 loop is CASSSNQGGEQYF. The DNA of the CDR3 is TGTGCCAGCAGCTCAAACCAGGGGGGCGAGCAGTACTTC.

The V call is TRBV19, the J call TRBJ2-2; 7 nucleotides match TRBD2. CDR3 length equals 16 residues. Per germline, CDR1 LNHDA and CDR2 SQIVND (reference sequence). Germline trimming cut 2 bases from V and 3 bases from J; bases unmatched to any gene: 6. CDR3 residues: CASSIRSLADTGELFF. CDR3 DNA: TGTGCCAGTAGTATAAGGAGTCTAGCGGACACCGGGGAGCTGTTTTTT.

In this sample, this clone turned up once. The rearrangement uses TRBV4-2 and TRBJ2-3; 15 positions agree with TRBD2. Germline CDR1 LGHNA, CDR2 YNFKEQ. The V segment lost 0 bases and the J segment 3 bases; nucleotides outside the gene matches: 4. CDR3 size: 18 residues. CDR3 protein: CASSQEGTSGGRTDTQYF. As DNA, the CDR3 is TGTGCCAGCAGCCAAGAAGGGACTAGCGGGGGGAGGACAGATACGCAGTATTTT.